These T cell receptor beta chains were read from a single sample in a study of beta chain features in type 1 diabetes. The data were produced by immunoSEQ multiplex PCR, yet TCRdb's version contains in-frame clones alone and is incomplete. The sample yields 900,000 or so clones, 17% seen once. The sequenced material came from naive CD4+ T cells from blood. Every receptor here comes from a woman between 18 and 29 years old in good health. Both conserved end residues are part of each CDR3. The D gene is left open where the match is weak. Size is stated for part of the rows, as once, few or many counts, or as a class when the clone is expanded.

clone size	D gene	V gene	J gene	CDR3 protein	CDR3 DNA
few	TRBD2	TRBV11-2	TRBJ2-1	CASSSGLAGNYNEQFF	TGTGCCAGCAGCTCGGGGCTAGCGGGTAACTACAATGAGCAGTTCTTC
few	NA	TRBV7-9	TRBJ2-5	CASSTPGLIKQETQYF	TGTGCCAGCAGCACACCGGGACTCATTAAACAAGAGACCCAGTACTTC
few	TRBD1	TRBV28	TRBJ1-2	CASSPQDRDAYGYTF	TGTGCCAGCAGTCCACAGGACAGGGACGCCTATGGCTACACCTTC
NA	NA	TRBV5-6	TRBJ2-5	CASSLLRETQYF	TGTGCCAGCAGCTTGTTGAGGGAGACCCAGTACTTC
NA	NA	TRBV10-3	TRBJ1-1	CAISQGSTEAFF	TGTGCCATCAGTCAGGGGAGTACTGAAGCTTTCTTT
NA	TRBD1	TRBV18	TRBJ1-2	CASSPDREGGYTF	TGTGCCAGCTCACCGGACAGGGAAGGTGGCTACACCTTC
NA	NA	TRBV4-2	TRBJ2-7	CASSQGRWSEQYF	TGTGCCAGCAGCCAAGGTAGATGGAGTGAGCAGTACTTC
NA	TRBD2	TRBV5-6	TRBJ2-2	CASSLSPGGTGELFF	TGTGCCAGCAGCTTGTCGCCGGGGGGCACCGGGGAGCTGTTTTTT
NA	TRBD1	TRBV29-1	TRBJ2-6	CSASGTGGNGANVLTF	TGCAGCGCCTCCGGGACAGGGGGCAATGGGGCCAACGTCCTGACTTTC
few	NA	TRBV4-3	TRBJ2-3	CASSQVVETDTQYF	TGCGCCAGCAGCCAAGTGGTTGAGACAGATACGCAGTATTTT
NA	NA	TRBV27	TRBJ2-3	CASSFAGADTQYF	TGTGCCAGCAGTTTCGCAGGGGCAGATACGCAGTATTTT
NA	NA	TRBV6-1	TRBJ2-7	CASSIQGDEQYF	TGTGCCAGCAGTATCCAGGGAGATGAGCAGTACTTC
few	TRBD1	TRBV5-1	TRBJ2-2	CASRRLWTGRTGELFF	TGCGCCAGCCGCCGCCTTTGGACAGGGAGGACCGGGGAGCTGTTTTTT
few	NA	TRBV4-2	TRBJ1-2	CASSQSGTAGGYGYTF	TGTGCCAGCAGCCAGTCCGGGACCGCCGGTGGCTATGGCTACACCTTC
few	NA	TRBV2	TRBJ1-1	CASSQKGAFF	TGTGCCAGCAGCCAAAAGGGAGCTTTCTTT
few	NA	TRBV19	TRBJ2-6	CASSDSYSGANVLTF	TGTGCCAGTAGCGACAGCTACTCTGGGGCCAACGTCCTGACTTTC
few	NA	TRBV9	TRBJ2-1	CASSIWGDSWVGEQFF	TGTGCCAGCAGCATATGGGGGGACTCATGGGTTGGTGAGCAGTTCTTC
few	TRBD2	TRBV6-5	TRBJ2-1	CASSYSDGTGGQFF	TGTGCCAGCAGTTACTCGGACGGGACGGGGGGGCAGTTCTTC